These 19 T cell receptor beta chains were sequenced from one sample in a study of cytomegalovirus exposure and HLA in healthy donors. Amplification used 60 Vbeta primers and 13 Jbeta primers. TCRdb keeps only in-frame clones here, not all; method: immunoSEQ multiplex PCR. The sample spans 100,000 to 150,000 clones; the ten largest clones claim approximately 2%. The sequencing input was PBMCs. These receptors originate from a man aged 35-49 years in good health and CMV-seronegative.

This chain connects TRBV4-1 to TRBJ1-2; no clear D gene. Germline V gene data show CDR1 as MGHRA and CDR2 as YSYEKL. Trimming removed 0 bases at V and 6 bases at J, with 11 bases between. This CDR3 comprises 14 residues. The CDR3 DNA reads TGCGCCAGCAGCCAAGATCGGAGCCCCCATGGCTACACCTTC. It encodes CASSQDRSPHGYTF.

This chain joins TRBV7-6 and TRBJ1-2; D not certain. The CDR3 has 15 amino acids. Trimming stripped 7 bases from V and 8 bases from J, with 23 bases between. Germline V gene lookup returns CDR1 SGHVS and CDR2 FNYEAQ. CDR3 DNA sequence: TGTGCCAGCACCCCCTACGAGCCCCCGGGGAAAGGCTACACCTTC. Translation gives CASTPYEPPGKGYTF.

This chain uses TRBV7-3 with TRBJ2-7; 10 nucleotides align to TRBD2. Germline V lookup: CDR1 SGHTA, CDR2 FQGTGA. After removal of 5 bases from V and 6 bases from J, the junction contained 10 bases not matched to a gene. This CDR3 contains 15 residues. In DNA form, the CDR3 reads TGTGCCAGCAGCCAAGGGCTAGCGGGAGTTAGCGAGCAGTACTTC. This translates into CASSQGLAGVSEQYF. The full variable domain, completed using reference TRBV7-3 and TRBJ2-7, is GAGVSQTPSNKVTEKGKYVELRCDPISGHTALYWYRQSLGQGPEFLIYFQGTGAADDSGLPNDRFFAVRPEGSVSTLKIQRTERGDSAVYLCASSQGLAGVSEQYFGPGTRLTVT.

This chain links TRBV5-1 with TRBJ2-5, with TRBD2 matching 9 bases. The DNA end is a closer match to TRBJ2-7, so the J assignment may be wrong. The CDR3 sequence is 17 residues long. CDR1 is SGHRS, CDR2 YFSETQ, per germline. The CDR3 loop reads CASSLLLAGDHGLEQYF. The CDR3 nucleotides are TGCGCCAGCAGCTTGTTGTTAGCGGGAGATCACGGACTCGAGCAGTACTTC.

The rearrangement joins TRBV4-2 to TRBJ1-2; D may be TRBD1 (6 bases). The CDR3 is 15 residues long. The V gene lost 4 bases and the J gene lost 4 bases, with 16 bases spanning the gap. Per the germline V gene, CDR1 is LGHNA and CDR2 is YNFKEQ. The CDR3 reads CASSLSPGVGYGYTF. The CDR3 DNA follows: TGTGCCAGCAGCCTATCACCAGGGGTTGGCTATGGCTACACCTTC.

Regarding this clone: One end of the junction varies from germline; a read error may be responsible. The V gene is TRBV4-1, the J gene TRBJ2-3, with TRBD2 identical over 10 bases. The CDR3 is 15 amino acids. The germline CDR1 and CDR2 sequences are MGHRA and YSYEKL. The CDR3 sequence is CASTQLAGRADTQYF. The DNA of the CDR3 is TGCGCCAGCACCCAACTAGCGGGAAGAGCAGATACGCAGTATTTT.

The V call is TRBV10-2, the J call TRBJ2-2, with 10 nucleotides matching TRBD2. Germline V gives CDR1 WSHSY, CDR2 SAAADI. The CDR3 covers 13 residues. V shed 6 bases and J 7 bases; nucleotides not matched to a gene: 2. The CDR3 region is CASRLAGGGELFF. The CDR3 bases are TGCGCCAGCAGATTAGCGGGAGGCGGGGAGCTGTTTTTT.

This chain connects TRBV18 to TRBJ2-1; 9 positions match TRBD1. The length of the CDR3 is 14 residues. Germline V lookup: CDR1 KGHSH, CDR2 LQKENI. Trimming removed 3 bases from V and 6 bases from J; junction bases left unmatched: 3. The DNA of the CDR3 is TGTGCCAGCTCACCCGGGACAGGGACCAATGAGCAGTTCTTC. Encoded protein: CASSPGTGTNEQFF. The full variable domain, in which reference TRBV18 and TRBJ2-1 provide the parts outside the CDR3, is NAGVMQNPRHLVRRRGQEARLRCSPMKGHSHVYWYRQLPEEGLKFMVYLQKENIIDESGMPKERFSAEFPKEGPSILRIQQVVRGDSAAYFCASSPGTGTNEQFFGPGTRLTVL.

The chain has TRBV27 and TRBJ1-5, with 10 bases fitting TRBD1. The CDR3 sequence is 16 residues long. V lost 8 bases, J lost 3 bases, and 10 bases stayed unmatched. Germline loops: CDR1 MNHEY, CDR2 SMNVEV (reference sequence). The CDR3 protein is CASLNDRGPYNQPQHF. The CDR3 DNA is TGTGCCAGCCTAAACGACAGGGGGCCATACAATCAGCCCCAGCATTTT.

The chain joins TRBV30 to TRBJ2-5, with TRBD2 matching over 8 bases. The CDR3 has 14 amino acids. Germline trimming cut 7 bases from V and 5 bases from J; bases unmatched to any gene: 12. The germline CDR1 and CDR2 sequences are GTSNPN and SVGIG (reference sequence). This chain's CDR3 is CAYKGSGSLETQYF. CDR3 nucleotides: TGTGCCTATAAGGGCAGCGGGAGCCTGGAGACCCAGTACTTC.

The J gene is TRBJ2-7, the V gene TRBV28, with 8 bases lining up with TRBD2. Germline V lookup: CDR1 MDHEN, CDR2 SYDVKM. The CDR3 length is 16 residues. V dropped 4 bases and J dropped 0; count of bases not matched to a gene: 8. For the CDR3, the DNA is TGTGCCAGCAGTTCCCAGGGTAGCGGGAACTCCTACGAGCAGTACTTC. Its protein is CASSSQGSGNSYEQYF.

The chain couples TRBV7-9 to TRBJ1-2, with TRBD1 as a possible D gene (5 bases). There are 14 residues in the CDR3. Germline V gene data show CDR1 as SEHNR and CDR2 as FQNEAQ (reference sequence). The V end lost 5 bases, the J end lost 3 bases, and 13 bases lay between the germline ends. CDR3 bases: TGTGCCAGCAGCCCCTCCGGGGGGGACTATGGCTACACCTTC. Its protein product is CASSPSGGDYGYTF.

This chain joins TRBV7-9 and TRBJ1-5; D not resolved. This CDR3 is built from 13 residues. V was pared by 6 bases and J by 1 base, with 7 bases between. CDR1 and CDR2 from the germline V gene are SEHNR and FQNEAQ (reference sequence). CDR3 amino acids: CASSERSNQPQHF. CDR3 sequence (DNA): TGTGCCAGCAGTGAACGGAGCAATCAGCCCCAGCATTTT.

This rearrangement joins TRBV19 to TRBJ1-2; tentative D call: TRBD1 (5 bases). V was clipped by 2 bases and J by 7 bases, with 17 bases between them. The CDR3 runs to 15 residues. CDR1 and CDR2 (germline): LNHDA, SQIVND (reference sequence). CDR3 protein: CASSIRTTGIGGYTF. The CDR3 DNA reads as TGTGCCAGTAGTATACGTACCACAGGAATTGGTGGCTACACCTTC. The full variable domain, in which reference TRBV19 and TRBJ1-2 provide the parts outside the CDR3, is DGGITQSPKYLFRKEGQNVTLSCEQNLNHDAMYWYRQDPGQGLRLIYYSQIVNDFQKGDIAEGYSVSREKKESFPLTVTSAQKNPTAFYLCASSIRTTGIGGYTFGSGTRLTVV.

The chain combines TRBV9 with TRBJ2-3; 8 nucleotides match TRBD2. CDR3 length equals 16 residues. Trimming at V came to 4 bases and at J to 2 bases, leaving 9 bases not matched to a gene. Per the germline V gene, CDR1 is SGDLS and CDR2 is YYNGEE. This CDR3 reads CASSRLLAADTDTQYF. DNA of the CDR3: TGTGCCAGCAGCAGGCTACTAGCGGCCGACACAGATACGCAGTATTTT.

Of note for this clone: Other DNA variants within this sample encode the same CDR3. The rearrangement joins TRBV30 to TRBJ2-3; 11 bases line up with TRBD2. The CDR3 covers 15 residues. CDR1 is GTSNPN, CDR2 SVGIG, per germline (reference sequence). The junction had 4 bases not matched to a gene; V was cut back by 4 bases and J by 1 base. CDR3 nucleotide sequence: TGTGCCTGGAAAGGGACTAGCGGACGCACAGATACGCAGTATTTT. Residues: CAWKGTSGRTDTQYF.

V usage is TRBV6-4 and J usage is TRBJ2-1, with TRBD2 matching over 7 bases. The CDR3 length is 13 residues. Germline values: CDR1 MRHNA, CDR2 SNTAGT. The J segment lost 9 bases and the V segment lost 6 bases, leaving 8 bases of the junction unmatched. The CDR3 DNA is TGTGCCAGCAGCCCAAGCGGGATTGGTGAGCAGTTCTTC. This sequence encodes CASSPSGIGEQFF.

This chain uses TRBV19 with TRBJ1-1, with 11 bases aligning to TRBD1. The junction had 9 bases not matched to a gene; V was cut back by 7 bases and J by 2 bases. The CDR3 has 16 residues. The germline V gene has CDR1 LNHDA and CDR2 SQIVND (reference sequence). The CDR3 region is CASKGQGAGRNTEAFF. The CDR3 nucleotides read TGTGCCAGTAAAGGACAGGGGGCTGGTAGAAACACTGAAGCTTTCTTT.

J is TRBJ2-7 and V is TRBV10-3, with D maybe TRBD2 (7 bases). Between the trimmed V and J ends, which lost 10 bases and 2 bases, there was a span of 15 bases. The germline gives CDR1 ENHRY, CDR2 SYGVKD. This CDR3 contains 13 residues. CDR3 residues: CATESGTTYEQYF. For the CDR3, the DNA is TGTGCCACCGAAAGCGGGACAACCTACGAGCAGTACTTC.